This entry is about one T cell receptor (beta chain). In the authors' methods: Reference gene primer amplification in the assay estimated nucleated cell counts. The repertoire was sequenced with immunoSEQ multiplex PCR; TCRdb's copy has only in-frame clones and lacks some. Clonal size and the V and J genes are those of that table, whereas D and trimming came from the DNA. The sample lists roughly 79,000 clones; approximately 88% were seen once. The sample is drawn from a study of blood T cell repertoires in COVID-19. Study-level background: Material from acute and convalescent COVID-19 was sourced from the United States, Italy and Spain.

CDR1 WSHSY and CDR2 SAAADI come from the germline V gene. This CDR3 is built from 13 residues. V lost 7 bases and J lost 5; bases outside the gene matches: 4. This TCR was recovered from a woman aged 50 to 60 with acute or convalescent COVID-19. The gene calls are TRBV10-2 and TRBJ2-7; 11 bases align to TRBD2. The sample comprised peripheral blood. The CDR3 here is CASIGLAGNEQYF. CDR3 coding DNA: TGCGCCAGCATCGGACTAGCGGGTAACGAGCAGTACTTC.